Following are 10 T cell receptor beta chains from one sample sequenced in a study of blood T cells in healthy people across ages. With a J-beta primer mix and a sample-barcoded 5' primer, a second PCR ran roughly 6 to 11 cycles. TCRdb reprocessed the 5' RACE reads via MiXCR and lists one record per CDR3 protein. The data show approximately 290,000 distinct CDR3 sequences, about 25% seen once. Sequenced input: blood. These receptor sequences come from a woman in her sixties or seventies in good health.

This clonotype was detected many times. This sequence joins TRBV29-1 and TRBJ2-5; D might be TRBD1 (5 bases). The CDR3 runs 14 residues. The germline V gene encodes CDR1 SQVTM and CDR2 ANQGSEA. The V and J ends lost 4 bases and 2 bases respectively, with 14 bases between them. CDR3 sequence: CSVADKRQQETQYF. The DNA of the CDR3 is TGCAGCGTTGCCGATAAAAGACAGCAAGAGACCCAGTACTTC. The variable domain in full, with the rest retrieved from reference TRBV29-1 and TRBJ2-5, is SAVISQKPSRDICQRGTSLTIQCQVDSQVTMMFWYRQQPGQSLTLIATANQGSEATYESGFVIDKFPISRPNLTFSTLTVSNMSPEDSSIYLCSVADKRQQETQYFGPGTRLLVL.

This chain uses TRBV4-1 with TRBJ2-1; D gene unclear. V was trimmed by 2 bases and J by 6 bases, leaving 8 bases between them. The CDR3 is made up of 13 amino acids. Germline CDR1 and CDR2: MGHRA and YSYEKL. CDR3 sequence reads: CASSQQNTNEQFF. CDR3 DNA: TGCGCCAGCAGCCAACAAAACACCAATGAGCAGTTCTTC.

This clonotype was observed a handful of times. This rearrangement joins TRBV7-3 to TRBJ2-3; D not resolved. V lost 5 bases and J lost 0, with 15 bases in between. Germline V gives CDR1 SGHTA, CDR2 FQGTGA. This CDR3 spans 16 amino acids. The CDR3 is CASSPRPLSSTDTQYF. The CDR3 DNA follows: TGTGCCAGCAGCCCCCGACCCCTTTCTAGCACAGATACGCAGTATTTT. Supplemented by reference TRBV7-3 and TRBJ2-3, the full variable domain reads GAGVSQTPSNKVTEKGKYVELRCDPISGHTALYWYRQSLGQGPEFLIYFQGTGAADDSGLPNDRFFAVRPEGSVSTLKIQRTERGDSAVYLCASSPRPLSSTDTQYFGPGTRLTVL.

The gene calls are TRBV12-3 or TRBV12-4 and TRBJ1-1; no clear D gene. The V and J ends lost 6 bases and 3 bases respectively, with 11 bases between them. The CDR3 is made up of 13 amino acids. The CDR3 sequence is CASRYWADTEAFF. Here the CDR3 DNA reads TGTGCCAGCAGATACTGGGCGGACACTGAAGCTTTCTTT.

The sample holds a few counts of this clonotype. The chain couples TRBV7-3 to TRBJ2-2; D remains ambiguous. There are 16 residues in the CDR3. Deletions cut 1 base from V and 0 bases from J, with 9 bases between. Looked up from germline, CDR1 is SGHTA and CDR2 is FQGTGA. CDR3: CASSLNHPANTGELFF. The CDR3, as DNA: TGTGCCAGCAGCTTAAATCACCCCGCGAACACCGGGGAGCTGTTTTTT.

This clonotype was seen ten or more times. The genes are TRBV28 and TRBJ1-2; no clear D. The V gene lost 4 bases and the J gene lost 2 bases, with 14 bases spanning the gap. CDR1 and CDR2 (germline): MDHEN, SYDVKM. CDR3 length: 15 amino acids. CDR3 sequence reads: CASSSPRRANYGYTF. CDR3 nucleotide sequence: TGTGCCAGCAGTTCGCCAAGGCGGGCGAACTATGGCTACACCTTC.

In DNA form, the CDR3 reads TGCAGTGCTAGTGAGGGGAACTACGAGCAGTACTTC. Translation gives CSASEGNYEQYF. The chain has TRBV20-1 and TRBJ2-5; either TRBD1 or TRBD2 may supply D (5 bases each). The assigned J gene may be wrong: the sequence end matches TRBJ2-7 better. The germline V gene encodes CDR1 DFQATT and CDR2 SNEGSKA (reference sequence). CDR3 size: 12 residues.

V gene TRBV20-1 combines with J gene TRBJ2-2, with 16 positions matching TRBD2. CDR3 length equals 16 residues. Trimming removed 2 bases from V and 6 bases from J; junction bases left unmatched: 3. Germline CDR1 is DFQATT and CDR2 is SNEGSKA (reference sequence). CDR3 sequence (DNA): TGCAGTGCTAGAAGTGGGACTAGCGGGAGGGCCGGGGAGCTGTTTTTT. It specifies CSARSGTSGRAGELFF.

The chain is built from TRBV6-2 or TRBV6-3 and TRBJ1-5, with D unresolved. The V end lost 7 bases, the J end lost 3 bases, and 10 bases lay between the germline ends. Germline CDR1 and CDR2: MNHEY and SVGEGT. The CDR3 is 13 residues long. This CDR3 reads CASKGLNNQPQHF. The CDR3 DNA reads as TGTGCCAGCAAAGGGCTTAACAATCAGCCCCAGCATTTT.

The table lists this clonotype with a few counts. V gene TRBV20-1 combines with J gene TRBJ2-7; D not resolved. V was shortened by 0 bases and J by 7 bases, with 19 bases between the two germline ends. The CDR3 totals 15 residues. Germline CDR1 and CDR2: DFQATT and SNEGSKA (reference sequence). The chain's CDR3 is CSARDSGFTTREQYF. In nucleotides, the CDR3 is TGCAGTGCTAGAGATTCAGGATTCACTACGAGAGAGCAGTACTTC.